This entry lists 3 T cell receptor beta chains sequenced from one sample in a study of blood T cell repertoires in COVID-19. Libraries were prepared by immunoSEQ multiplex PCR; TCRdb keeps only in-frame clonotypes and omits some of them. Of 200,000 to 250,000 clones detected, about nine tenths appear once; the ten largest clones hold under 8%. The sample taken for sequencing was peripheral blood. These receptors were obtained from a woman aged 25-40 years with COVID-19, enrolled during active disease.

V is TRBV5-5 and J is TRBJ1-2; 7 bases are a match to TRBD1. The V gene end was trimmed by 3 bases and the J gene end by 7 bases; junction bases not matched to a gene: 6. The germline CDR1 and CDR2 sequences are SGHKS and YYEKEE (reference sequence). The CDR3 runs 13 residues. The CDR3 DNA follows: TGTGCCAGCAGCTATAGACAGGGCCTTGGCTACACCTTC. The encoded protein is CASSYRQGLGYTF.

The chain employs TRBV11-3 and TRBJ2-1; D perhaps matches TRBD2 (5 bases). Germline CDR1 reads SGHNT; CDR2 reads YENEEA. The CDR3 sequence is 15 residues long. Trimming took off 1 base at V and 5 bases at J, with 12 bases between the two ends. The CDR3 sequence: CASSLALDWHNEQFF. The CDR3 DNA is TGTGCCAGCAGCTTAGCCCTGGACTGGCACAATGAGCAGTTCTTC.

This chain uses TRBV5-6 with TRBJ2-2; the match to TRBD2 covers 14 bases. Trimming took 3 bases from V and 6 from J; bases not matched to a gene: 7. CDR3 length: 17 residues. CDR1 SGHDT and CDR2 YYEEEE come from the germline V gene. The CDR3 bases are TGTGCCAGCAGCTCACGACTAGCGGGAGGGCCTGCCGGGGAGCTGTTTTTT. As protein: CASSSRLAGGPAGELFF.